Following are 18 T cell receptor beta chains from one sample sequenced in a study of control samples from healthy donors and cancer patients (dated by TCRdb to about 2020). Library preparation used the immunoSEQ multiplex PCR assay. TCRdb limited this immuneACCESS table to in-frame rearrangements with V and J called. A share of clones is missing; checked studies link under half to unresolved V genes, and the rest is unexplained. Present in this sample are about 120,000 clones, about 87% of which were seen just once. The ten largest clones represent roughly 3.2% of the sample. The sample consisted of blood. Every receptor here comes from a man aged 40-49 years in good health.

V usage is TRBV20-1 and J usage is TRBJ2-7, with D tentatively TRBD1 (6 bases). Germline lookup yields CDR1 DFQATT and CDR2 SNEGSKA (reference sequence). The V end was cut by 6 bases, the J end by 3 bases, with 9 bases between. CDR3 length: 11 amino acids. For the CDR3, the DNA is TGCAGTGCCGAGGACAGCTACGAGCAGTACTTC. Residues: CSAEDSYEQYF.

The CDR3 sequence is CASSREPGTANQPQHF. The CDR3 DNA reads TGTGCCAGCTCACGGGAACCCGGGACAGCTAATCAGCCCCAGCATTTT. The J gene is TRBJ1-5, the V gene TRBV18, with 7 bases that match TRBD1. V dropped 4 bases and J dropped 4; count of bases not matched to a gene: 10. Germline V gene sequence: CDR1 KGHSH, CDR2 LQKENI. The CDR3 length is 16 residues.

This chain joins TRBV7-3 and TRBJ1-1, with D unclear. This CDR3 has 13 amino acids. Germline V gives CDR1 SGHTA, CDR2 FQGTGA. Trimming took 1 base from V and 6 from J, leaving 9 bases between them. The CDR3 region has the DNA TGTGCCAGCAGCTTAAATTCCTCGCCTGAAGCTTTCTTT. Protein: CASSLNSSPEAFF.

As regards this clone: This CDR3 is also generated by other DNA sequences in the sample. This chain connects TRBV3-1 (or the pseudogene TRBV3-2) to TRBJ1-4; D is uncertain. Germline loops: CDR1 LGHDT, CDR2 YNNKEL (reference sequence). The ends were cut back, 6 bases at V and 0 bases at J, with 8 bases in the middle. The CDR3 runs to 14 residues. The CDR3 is CASRHGATNEKLFF. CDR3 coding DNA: TGTGCCAGCAGGCATGGAGCAACTAATGAAAAACTGTTTTTT.

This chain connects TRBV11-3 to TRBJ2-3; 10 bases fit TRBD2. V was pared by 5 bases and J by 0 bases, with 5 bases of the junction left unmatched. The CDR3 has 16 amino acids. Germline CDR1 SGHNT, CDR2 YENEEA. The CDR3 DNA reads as TGTGCCAGCAGCCGAGGACTAGCGGCAAGCACAGATACGCAGTATTTT. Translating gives CASSRGLAASTDTQYF. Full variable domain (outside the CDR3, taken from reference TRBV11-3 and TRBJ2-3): EAGVVQSPRYKIIEKKQPVAFWCNPISGHNTLYWYLQNLGQGPELLIRYENEEAVDDSQLPKDRFSAERLKGVDSTLKIQPAELGDSAVYLCASSRGLAASTDTQYFGPGTRLTVL.

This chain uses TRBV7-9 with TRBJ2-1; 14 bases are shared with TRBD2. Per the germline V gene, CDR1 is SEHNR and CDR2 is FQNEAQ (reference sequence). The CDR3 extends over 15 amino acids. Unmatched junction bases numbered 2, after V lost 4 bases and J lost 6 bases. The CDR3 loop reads CASSWTSGGSNEQFF. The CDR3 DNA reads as TGTGCCAGCAGCTGGACTAGCGGGGGGAGCAATGAGCAGTTCTTC.

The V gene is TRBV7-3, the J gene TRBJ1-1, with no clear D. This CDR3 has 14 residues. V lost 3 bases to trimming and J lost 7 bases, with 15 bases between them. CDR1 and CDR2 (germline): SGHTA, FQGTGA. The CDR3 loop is CASSFQIKGSEAFF. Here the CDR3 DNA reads TGTGCCAGCAGCTTTCAAATCAAGGGCAGTGAAGCTTTCTTT.

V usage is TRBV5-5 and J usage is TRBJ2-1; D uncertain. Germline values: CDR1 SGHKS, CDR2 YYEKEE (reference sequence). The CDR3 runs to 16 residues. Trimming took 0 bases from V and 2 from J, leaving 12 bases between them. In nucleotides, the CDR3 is TGTGCCAGCAGCTTGGGGGCTCCCCAGGCCTACAATGAGCAGTTCTTC. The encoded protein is CASSLGAPQAYNEQFF.

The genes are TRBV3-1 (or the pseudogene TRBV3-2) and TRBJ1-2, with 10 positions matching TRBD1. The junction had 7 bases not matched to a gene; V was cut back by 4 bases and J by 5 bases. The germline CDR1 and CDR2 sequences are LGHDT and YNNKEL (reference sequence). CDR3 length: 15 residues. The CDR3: CASSPGQGIRYGYTF. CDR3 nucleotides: TGTGCCAGCAGCCCGGGACAGGGGATTCGGTATGGCTACACCTTC.

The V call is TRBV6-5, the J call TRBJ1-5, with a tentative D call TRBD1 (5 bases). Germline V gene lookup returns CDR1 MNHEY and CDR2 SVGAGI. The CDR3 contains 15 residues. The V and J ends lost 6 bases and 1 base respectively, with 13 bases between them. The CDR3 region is CASRGGRGSNQPQHF. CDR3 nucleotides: TGTGCCAGCAGGGGGGGTAGGGGCAGCAATCAGCCCCAGCATTTT.

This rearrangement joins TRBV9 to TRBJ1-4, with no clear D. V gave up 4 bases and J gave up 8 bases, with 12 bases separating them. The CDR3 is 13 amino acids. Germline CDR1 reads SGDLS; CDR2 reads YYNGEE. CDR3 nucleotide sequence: TGTGCCAGCAGCTCGCCTCCGGAGGAAAAACTGTTTTTT. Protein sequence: CASSSPPEEKLFF.

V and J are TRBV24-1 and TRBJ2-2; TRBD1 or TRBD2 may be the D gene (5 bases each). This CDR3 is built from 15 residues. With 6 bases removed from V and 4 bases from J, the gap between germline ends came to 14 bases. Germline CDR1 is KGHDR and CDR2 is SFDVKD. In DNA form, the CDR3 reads TGTGCCACCAGTCAGCAGGGCCGGGGCACCGGGGAGCTGTTTTTT. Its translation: CATSQQGRGTGELFF.

For the CDR3, the DNA is TGTGCCAGCAGCTTAGGTAGCGGGGGACTCCTCTACGAGCAGTACTTC. Encoded protein: CASSLGSGGLLYEQYF. The chain uses TRBV7-2 and TRBJ2-7; 9 bases match TRBD2. The germline V gene encodes CDR1 SGHTA and CDR2 FQGNSA. J gave up 3 bases and V 1 base, and 7 bases lay outside the gene matches. The length of the CDR3 is 16 residues.

CDR3 protein: CASSQDPGVTSRNTIYF. Here the CDR3 DNA reads TGTGCCAGCAGCCAAGATCCTGGGGTCACTAGCCGAAACACCATATATTTT. V gene TRBV4-2 combines with J gene TRBJ1-3, with unresolved D. This CDR3 contains 17 residues. Germline CDR1 is LGHNA and CDR2 is YNFKEQ. V lost 0 bases and J 5 bases, leaving 17 bases between the germline ends.

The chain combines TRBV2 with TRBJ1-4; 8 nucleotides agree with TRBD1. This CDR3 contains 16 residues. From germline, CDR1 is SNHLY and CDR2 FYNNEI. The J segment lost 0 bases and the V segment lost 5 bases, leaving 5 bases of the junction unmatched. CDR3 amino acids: CASSRQGISTNEKLFF. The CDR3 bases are TGTGCCAGCAGTCGACAGGGGATTTCAACTAATGAAAAACTGTTTTTT.

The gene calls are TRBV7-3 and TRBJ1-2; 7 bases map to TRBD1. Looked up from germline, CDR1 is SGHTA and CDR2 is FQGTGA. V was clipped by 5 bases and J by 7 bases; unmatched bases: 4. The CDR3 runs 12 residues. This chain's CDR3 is CASSGDSRGYTF. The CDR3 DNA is TGTGCCAGCAGCGGGGACAGTCGTGGCTACACCTTC.

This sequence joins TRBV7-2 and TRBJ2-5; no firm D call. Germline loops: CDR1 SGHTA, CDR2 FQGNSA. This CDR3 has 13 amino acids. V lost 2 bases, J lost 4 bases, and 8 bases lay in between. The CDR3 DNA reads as TGTGCCAGCAGCTTATCCTTGGGAGAGACCCAGTACTTC. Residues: CASSLSLGETQYF.

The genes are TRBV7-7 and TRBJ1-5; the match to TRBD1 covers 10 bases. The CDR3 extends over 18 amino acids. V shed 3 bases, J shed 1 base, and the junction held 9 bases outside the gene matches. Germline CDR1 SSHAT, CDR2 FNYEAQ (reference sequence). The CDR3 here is CASSFGDRGRRSNQPQHF. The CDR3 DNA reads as TGTGCCAGCAGCTTTGGAGACAGGGGGCGCCGGAGCAATCAGCCCCAGCATTTT.